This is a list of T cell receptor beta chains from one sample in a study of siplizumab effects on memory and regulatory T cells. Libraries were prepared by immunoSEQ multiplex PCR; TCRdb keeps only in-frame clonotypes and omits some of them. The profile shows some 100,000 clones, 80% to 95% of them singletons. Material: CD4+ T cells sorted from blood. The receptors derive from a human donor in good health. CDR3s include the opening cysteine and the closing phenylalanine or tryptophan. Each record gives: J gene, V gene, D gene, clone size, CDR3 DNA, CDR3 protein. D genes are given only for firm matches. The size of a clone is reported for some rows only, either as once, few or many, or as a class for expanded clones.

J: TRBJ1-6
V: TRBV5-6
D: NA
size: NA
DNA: TGTGCCAGCAGCTTGGGTAAACAAGGGTCACCCCTCCACTTT
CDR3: CASSLGKQGSPLHF

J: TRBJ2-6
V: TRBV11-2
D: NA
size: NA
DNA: TGTGCCACCAGGGGGGCCTCTGGGGCCAACGTCCTGACTTTC
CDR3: CATRGASGANVLTF

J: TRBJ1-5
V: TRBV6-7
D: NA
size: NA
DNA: TGTGCCAGCAGTTACGATAGCAATCAGCCCCAGCATTTT
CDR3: CASSYDSNQPQHF

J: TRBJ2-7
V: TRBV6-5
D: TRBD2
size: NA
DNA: TGTGCCAGCACCTCAGCGGGGGGCTCCTACGAGCAGTACTTC
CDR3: CASTSAGGSYEQYF

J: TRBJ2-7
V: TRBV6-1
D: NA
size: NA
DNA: TGTGCCAGCAGATTACTCCCTGGAAGAGACTACGAGCAGTACTTC
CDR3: CASRLLPGRDYEQYF

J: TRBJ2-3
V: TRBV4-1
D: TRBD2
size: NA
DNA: TGCGCCAGCAGCCCGGGACTAGCGCGAACAGATACGCAGTATTTT
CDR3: CASSPGLARTDTQYF

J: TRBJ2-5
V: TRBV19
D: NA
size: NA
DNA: TGTGCCACCACTGTACAGGGCGGGGCGGAGACCCAGTACTTC
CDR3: CATTVQGGAETQYF

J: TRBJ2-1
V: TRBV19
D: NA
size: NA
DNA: TGTGCCAGTAGGAGGATCCATGAGCAGTTCTTC
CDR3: CASRRIHEQFF

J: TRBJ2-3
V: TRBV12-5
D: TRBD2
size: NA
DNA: TGTGCTAGTGGTTCCTCGCGGGGGAAAGATACGCAGTATTTT
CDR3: CASGSSRGKDTQYF

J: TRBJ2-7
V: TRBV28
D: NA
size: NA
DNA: TGTGCCAGCAGTTCTCCCCGGGGCCTCACGCACGAGCAGTACTTC
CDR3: CASSSPRGLTHEQYF

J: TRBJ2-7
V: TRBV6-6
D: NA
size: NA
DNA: TGTGCCAGCAGTTACCGCGGTACTAGCTCCTACGAGCAGTACTTC
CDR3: CASSYRGTSSYEQYF

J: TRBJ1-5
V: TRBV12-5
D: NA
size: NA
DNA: TGTGCTAGTGGTTTGGTACAGAGAGGCCGGCAGCCCCAGCATTTT
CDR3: CASGLVQRGRQPQHF

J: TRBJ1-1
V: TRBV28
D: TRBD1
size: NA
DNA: TGTGCCAGCAGTTTTGGACAGGCCAAAGCTTTCTTT
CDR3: CASSFGQAKAFF

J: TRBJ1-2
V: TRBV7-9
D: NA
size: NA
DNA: TGTGCCAGCAGCTTAGATGGCGCTAACTATGGCTACACCTTC
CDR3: CASSLDGANYGYTF

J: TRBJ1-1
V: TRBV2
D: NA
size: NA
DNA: TGTGCCAGCAGTGAAGCGCGAGGGTGGGTGAACACTGAAGCTTTCTTT
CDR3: CASSEARGWVNTEAFF

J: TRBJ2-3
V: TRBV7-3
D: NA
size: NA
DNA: TGTGCCAGCAGCTTAGGGCTCACAGATACGCAGTATTTT
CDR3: CASSLGLTDTQYF

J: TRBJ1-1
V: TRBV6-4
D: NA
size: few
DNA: TGTGCCAGCAGTGAAGGATCCCTAGGGAAAGACACTGAAGCTTTCTTT
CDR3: CASSEGSLGKDTEAFF

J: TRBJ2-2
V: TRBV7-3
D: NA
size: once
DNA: TGTGCCAGCAGCTTAACGACAGGAGTTAACACCGGGGAGCTGTTTTTT
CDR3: CASSLTTGVNTGELFF

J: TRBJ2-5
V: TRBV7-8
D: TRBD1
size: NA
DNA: TGTGCCAGCAGCTTCAGGGGGCGAGAGACCCAGTACTTC
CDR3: CASSFRGRETQYF

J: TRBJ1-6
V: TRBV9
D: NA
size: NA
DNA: TGTGCCAGCAGCGTAGGGCAGGGGAATTCACCCCTCCACTTT
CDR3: CASSVGQGNSPLHF

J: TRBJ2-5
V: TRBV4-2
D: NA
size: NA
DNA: TGTGCCAGCAGCCAAGACTACCAAGAGACCCAGTACTTC
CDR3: CASSQDYQETQYF

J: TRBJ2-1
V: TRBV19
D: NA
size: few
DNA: TGTGCCAGTATGCCCAGGTCACAGGCTTCCAATGAGCAGTTCTTC
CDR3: CASMPRSQASNEQFF

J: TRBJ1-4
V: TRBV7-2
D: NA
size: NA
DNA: TGTGCCACCAGGGAGAGGGCAACTAATGAAAAACTGTTTTTT
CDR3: CATRERATNEKLFF

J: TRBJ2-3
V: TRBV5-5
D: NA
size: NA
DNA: TGTGCCAGCAGCTACCACACAGATACGCAGTATTTT
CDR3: CASSYHTDTQYF

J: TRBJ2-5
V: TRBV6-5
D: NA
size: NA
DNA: TGTGCCAGCAGTTACTCTGGGGGAGTGGAGACCCAGTACTTC
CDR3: CASSYSGGVETQYF

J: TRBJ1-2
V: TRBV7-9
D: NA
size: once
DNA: TGTGCCAGCAGCCTAAAGAACTATGGCTACACCTTC
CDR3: CASSLKNYGYTF

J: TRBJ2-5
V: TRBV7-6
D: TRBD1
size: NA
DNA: TGTGCCAGCAGCTTAAACAGGGGATTGGGGCGGAAAGAGACCCAGTACTTC
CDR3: CASSLNRGLGRKETQYF

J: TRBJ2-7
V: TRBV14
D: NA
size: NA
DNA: TGTGCCACCGGTCGGGGGTCCTGGGACGAGCAGTACTTC
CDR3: CATGRGSWDEQYF

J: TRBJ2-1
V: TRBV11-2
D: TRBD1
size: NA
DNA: TGTGCCAGCAGCTTAGCGGACAGGGTGGGCAATGAGCAGTTCTTC
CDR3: CASSLADRVGNEQFF

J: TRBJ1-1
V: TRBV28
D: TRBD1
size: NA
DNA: TGTGCCAGCACCGAACCACCGGGACAGGGTAAAGTGAACACTGAAGCTTTCTTT
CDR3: CASTEPPGQGKVNTEAFF

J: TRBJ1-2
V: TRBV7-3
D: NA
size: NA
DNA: TGTGCCAGCAGCTTAACTCGCGACTATGGCTACACCTTC
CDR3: CASSLTRDYGYTF

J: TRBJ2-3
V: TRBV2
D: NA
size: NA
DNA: TGTGCCAGCAGCTACTCGGACAGTACCACAGATACGCAGTATTTT
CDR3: CASSYSDSTTDTQYF

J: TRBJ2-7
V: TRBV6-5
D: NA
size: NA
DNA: TGTGCCAGCAGTTACTCGGCCAGGACCATGGGGGAGCAGTACTTC
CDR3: CASSYSARTMGEQYF

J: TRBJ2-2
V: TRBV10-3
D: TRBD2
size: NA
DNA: TGTGCCATCAGTGCCTCCAGAACTAGCGGGGGGGCCGACGGGGAGCTGTTTTTT
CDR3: CAISASRTSGGADGELFF

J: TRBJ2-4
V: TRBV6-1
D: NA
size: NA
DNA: TGTGCCAGCAACAGGCACAGGATAAACATTCAGTACTTC
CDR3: CASNRHRINIQYF

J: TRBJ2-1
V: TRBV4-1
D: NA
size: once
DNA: TGCGCCAGCAGCCAAAATTCGTTGGTTGCTGAGCAGTTCTTC
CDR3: CASSQNSLVAEQFF

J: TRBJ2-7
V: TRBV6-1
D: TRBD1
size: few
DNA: TGTGCCACTCCGGGACAGGGGCCCAATTACTACGAGCAGTACTTC
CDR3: CATPGQGPNYYEQYF

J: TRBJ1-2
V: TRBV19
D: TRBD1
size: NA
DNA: TGTGCCAGTAGTATACAGGGGGATGGAAGCTATGGCTACACCTTC
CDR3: CASSIQGDGSYGYTF

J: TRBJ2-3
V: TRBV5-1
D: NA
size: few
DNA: TGCGCCAGCAGCTTCAAAACAGATACGCAGTATTTT
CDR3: CASSFKTDTQYF

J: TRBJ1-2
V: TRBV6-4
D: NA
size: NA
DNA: TGTGCCAGCAGTGAAAATGGCTATGGCTACACCTTC
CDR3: CASSENGYGYTF

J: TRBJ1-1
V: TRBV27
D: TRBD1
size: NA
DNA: TGTGCCAGCAGTTTACGGGCAGGGGGAGGGAACACTGAAGCTTTCTTT
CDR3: CASSLRAGGGNTEAFF

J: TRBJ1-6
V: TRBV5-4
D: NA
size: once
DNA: TGTGCCAGCAGCTGGAGGGACTATAATTCACCCCTCCACTTT
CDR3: CASSWRDYNSPLHF

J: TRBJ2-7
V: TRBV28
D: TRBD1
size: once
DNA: TGTGCCAGCAGGAAAAGCGGTCAGGGGGCCTACGAGCAGTACTTC
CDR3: CASRKSGQGAYEQYF

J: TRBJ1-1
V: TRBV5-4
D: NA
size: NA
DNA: TGTGCCAGCAGCTCCTTGAGGGGTAACACTGAAGCTTTCTTT
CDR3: CASSSLRGNTEAFF

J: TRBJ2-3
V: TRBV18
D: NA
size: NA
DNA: TGTGCCAGCTCACCCAGTAACGCAGATACGCAGTATTTT
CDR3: CASSPSNADTQYF

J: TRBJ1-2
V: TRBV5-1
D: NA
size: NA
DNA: TGCGCCAGCAGCTTGGCCCCCTTAGAGACTTATGGCTACACCTTC
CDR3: CASSLAPLETYGYTF

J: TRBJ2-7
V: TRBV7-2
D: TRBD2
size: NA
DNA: TGTGCCAGCAGCACCCTCCGGGGGGGGGCCGGCGAGCAGTACTTC
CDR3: CASSTLRGGAGEQYF

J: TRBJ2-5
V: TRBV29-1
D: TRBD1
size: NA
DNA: TGCAGCGTTCGACAGGGTAGCCAAGAGACCCAGTACTTC
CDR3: CSVRQGSQETQYF